This is a list of T cell receptor beta chains from one sample in a study of CD8+CD57+ T cells in acquired aplastic anemia. TCRdb analysed the reads with MiXCR anew, one entry per CDR3 protein. In the table there are some 200,000 distinct CDR3 sequences, approximately 48% of which are singletons. Sequencing used sorted CD4+, CD8+, or CD8+CD57+ T cells (not recorded which) from PBMCs. The receptor set was obtained from a human donor with aplastic anemia. Each CDR3 is given with its conserved first and last residue. The D gene is left open where the match is weak. Only part of the rows carry a size: once, few, many, or a class if the clone is expanded.

clone_size j_call v_call d_call cdr3_aa cdr3_nt
many TRBJ2-3 TRBV11-3 NA CASAFRGTDTQYF TGTGCCAGCGCGTTTCGGGGCACAGATACGCAGTATTTT
NA TRBJ1-4 TRBV10-3 NA CAIRQALWEKLFF TGTGCCATCAGACAGGCTCTCTGGGAAAAACTGTTTTTT
once TRBJ2-3 TRBV7-9 NA CASGFSTDTQYF TGTGCCAGCGGATTTAGCACAGATACGCAGTATTTT
few TRBJ1-5 TRBV19 TRBD1 CASSGTGGNQPQHF TGTGCCAGTAGTGGGACAGGGGGCAATCAGCCCCAGCATTTT
many TRBJ1-1 TRBV9 TRBD1 CASSVNRGGTEAFF TGTGCCAGCAGCGTTAACAGGGGGGGAACTGAAGCTTTCTTT
NA TRBJ2-5 TRBV20-1 TRBD2 CSANRDRGLAGGGETQYF TGCAGTGCGAACCGGGACAGGGGACTAGCGGGAGGAGGGGAGACCCAGTACTTC
NA TRBJ1-1 TRBV2 NA CASSEALPTEAFF TGTGCCAGCAGTGAAGCGCTTCCTACTGAAGCTTTCTTT
NA TRBJ2-3 TRBV20-1 TRBD2 CSARVAGVADTQYF TGCAGTGCTAGAGTGGCGGGAGTAGCAGATACGCAGTATTTT
many TRBJ2-7 TRBV7-7 NA CASSVETLTYGYEQYF TGTGCTAGCAGCGTCGAAACACTAACCTATGGATACGAGCAGTACTTC
NA TRBJ2-7 TRBV25-1 TRBD1 CASSGWTGSGNEQYF TGTGCCAGCAGTGGGTGGACAGGGAGTGGGAACGAGCAGTACTTC
many TRBJ2-3 TRBV7-6 TRBD2 CASSLVGGRVSDTQYF TGTGCCAGCAGCTTAGTTGGCGGGAGGGTCTCAGATACGCAGTATTTT
NA TRBJ1-3 TRBV2 TRBD1 CASSDTGQGNTIYF TGTGCCAGCAGTGATACGGGACAGGGAAACACCATATATTTT
few TRBJ2-3 TRBV24-1 NA CATSDWSAKGTDTQYF TGTGCCACCAGTGATTGGTCAGCAAAAGGCACAGATACGCAGTATTTT
NA TRBJ2-3 TRBV6-4 NA CASSDGRGGDTQYF TGTGCCAGCAGTGACGGGCGAGGGGGAGATACGCAGTATTTT
many TRBJ1-2 TRBV7-2 NA CASSLGSGGSYGYTF TGTGCCAGCAGCCTAGGGTCAGGCGGGTCCTATGGCTACACCTTC
many TRBJ2-3 TRBV19 NA CASRSETLLEYF TGTGCCAGTAGGTCCGAGACACTTTTGGAGTATTTT
NA TRBJ2-3 TRBV28 TRBD1 CAIRPGQAPDTQYF TGTGCCATCCGACCGGGACAGGCACCAGATACGCAGTATTTT
once TRBJ2-7 TRBV20-1 NA CSARANSDYEQYF TGCAGTGCTAGAGCCAACAGCGACTACGAGCAGTACTTC
NA TRBJ1-1 TRBV7-9 NA CASNLLGLQHYNEAFF TGTGCCAGCAACTTACTAGGTCTCCAACACTACAATGAGGCTTTCTTT
many TRBJ2-3 TRBV11-1 NA CASSLYWRSTDTQYF TGTGCCAGCAGCTTATACTGGAGGAGCACAGATACGCAGTATTTT
NA TRBJ2-7 TRBV20-1 NA CSAPRVGGYEQYF TGCAGTGCCCCCCGGGTAGGGGGCTACGAGCAGTACTTC
NA TRBJ1-5 TRBV27 NA CASSPWSSNQPQHF TGTGCCAGCAGTCCCTGGTCTTCGAATCAGCCCCAGCATTTT